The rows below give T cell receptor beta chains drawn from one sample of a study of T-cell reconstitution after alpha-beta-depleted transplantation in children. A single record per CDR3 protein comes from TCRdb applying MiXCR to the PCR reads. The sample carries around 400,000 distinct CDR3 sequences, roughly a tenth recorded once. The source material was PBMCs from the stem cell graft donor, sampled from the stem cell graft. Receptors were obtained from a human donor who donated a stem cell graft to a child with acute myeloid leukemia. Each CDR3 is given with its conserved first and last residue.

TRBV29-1,CSVEDPTGGHQETQYF
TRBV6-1,CASTPRVRGGRDTQYF
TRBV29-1,CSAPERGDNEQFF
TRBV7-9,CTSSPSWDNSPLHF
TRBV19,CASSTSGTGLSEGYTF
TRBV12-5,CASGLVPSGTAFTDTQYF
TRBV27,CASSFPGQGEHEQYF
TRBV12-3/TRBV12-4,CASSLRDQRLDTQYF
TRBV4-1,CASSQVDLVSYNEQFF
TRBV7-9,CASSQQSGGPEETQYF
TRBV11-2,CASSRGQGVRTGELFF
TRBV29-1,CSVGQGYNEQFF
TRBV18,CASSPPGIGDTQYF
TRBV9,CASSVAPESTYEQYF
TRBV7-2,CASRSKEGQGYEQYF
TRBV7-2,CASSWTTDTQYF
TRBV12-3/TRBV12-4,CASSPPSTRFEQYF
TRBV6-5,CASSYFVSTAGTEAFF
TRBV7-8,CASSSASRSGPTDTQYF
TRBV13,CASSSGLAGANDNTDTQYF
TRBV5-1,CASSLAAGGPGNEQFF
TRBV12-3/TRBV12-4,CASSPKGQGSGYTF
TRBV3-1,CASSLDRDGGYTF
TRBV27,CASLDWGYGYTF
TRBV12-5,CASGQSGADTQYF
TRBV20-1,CSACDLAGGPRGYNEQFF
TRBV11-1,CASSLEPSTGETQYF
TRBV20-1,CSALKTGALNQPQHF
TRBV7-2,CASSLDFYRGNGYTF
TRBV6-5,CASSYKGGTDTQYF
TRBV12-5,CASGLGGSSYNEQFF
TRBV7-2,CASSPRATSSYNEQFF
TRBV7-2,CASSLGVSSGAYEQYF
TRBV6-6,CATHGLETQYF
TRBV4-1,CASSQVRETSGNEQFF
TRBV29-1,CSVLGQVGTEAFF
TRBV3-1,CASSPFGSTDTQYF
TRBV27,CASRLWASGAYNEQFF
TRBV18,CASSPPIRGLGNEQFF
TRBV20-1,CSARDLLGLAGETQYF
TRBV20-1,CSADGLNSYNEQFF
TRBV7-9,CASSSGQINYGYTF
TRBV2,CASSKLAGSYNEQFF
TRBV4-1,CATSRIGWDRGDNEQFF
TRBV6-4,CASSAGEVMNTDTQYF
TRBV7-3,CASSSDFDLSGANVLTF
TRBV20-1,CSATPAGRPYNEQFF